This is a list of T cell receptor beta chains from one sample in a study of blood T cells in healthy people across ages. TCRdb redid the calling of the 5' RACE reads with MiXCR, one entry per CDR3 protein. The table includes roughly 730,000 distinct CDR3 sequences, about 61% detected once. The sample comprised blood. Receptors originate from a man between 35 and 55 years old in good health. Each CDR3 is given with its conserved first and last residue. The D gene is left open where the match is weak. Expanded clones are given a class, and other clones once, few, many or no size at all.

V: TRBV5-1
length: 15
size: once
D: -
J: TRBJ2-1
CDR3: CASSLGASLGDEQFF
DNA: TGCGCCAGCAGCTTGGGTGCTAGCTTAGGTGATGAGCAGTTCTTC

V: TRBV24-1
length: 15
size: -
D: TRBD1
J: TRBJ2-5
CDR3: CATSDPRPGGETQYF
DNA: TGTGCCACCAGTGATCCCCGGCCAGGGGGAGAGACCCAGTACTTC

V: TRBV12-3/TRBV12-4
length: 15
size: -
D: TRBD2
J: TRBJ2-3
CDR3: CASSPKTSGTDTQYF
DNA: TGTGCCAGCAGTCCGAAGACTAGCGGGACGGATACGCAGTATTTT

V: TRBV4-3
length: 16
size: few
D: TRBD2
J: TRBJ2-1
CDR3: CASSPLAGVPYNEQFF
DNA: TGCGCCAGCAGCCCTCTAGCGGGAGTCCCCTACAATGAGCAGTTCTTC

V: TRBV29-1
length: 13
size: -
D: TRBD2
J: TRBJ2-5
CDR3: CSVALASGEQQSF
DNA: TGCAGCGTTGCCTTGGCTAGCGGGGAGCAGCAGTCCTTC

V: TRBV28
length: 17
size: -
D: -
J: TRBJ1-5
CDR3: CASSFSAVVDGNQPQHF
DNA: TGTGCCAGCAGTTTTTCGGCAGTGGTCGACGGCAATCAGCCCCAGCATTTT

V: TRBV20-1
length: 13
size: -
D: -
J: TRBJ2-7
CDR3: CSARDRGFNEQYF
DNA: TGCAGTGCTAGAGATAGAGGGTTCAACGAGCAGTACTTC

V: TRBV11-1
length: 16
size: -
D: TRBD1
J: TRBJ2-3
CDR3: CASSFYSTGITDTQYF
DNA: TGTGCCAGCAGCTTTTATTCGACAGGGATAACAGATACGCAGTATTTT

V: TRBV29-1
length: 17
size: -
D: TRBD1
J: TRBJ2-7
CDR3: CSVERMGDQGASYEQYF
DNA: TGCAGCGTTGAACGAATGGGCGACCAGGGGGCTTCCTACGAGCAGTACTTC

V: TRBV12-3/TRBV12-4
length: 14
size: -
D: -
J: TRBJ2-5
CDR3: CASTLFSLGLGQYF
DNA: TGTGCCAGCACCCTTTTTTCATTAGGGTTGGGGCAGTACTTC

V: TRBV7-2
length: 16
size: few
D: TRBD2
J: TRBJ2-1
CDR3: CASSLVGTSGNNEQFF
DNA: TGTGCCAGCAGCTTAGTTGGGACTAGCGGGAACAATGAGCAGTTCTTC

V: TRBV5-1
length: 19
size: -
D: TRBD2
J: TRBJ2-6
CDR3: CASSLGGLAGTSGANALTF
DNA: TGCGCCAGCAGCTTGGGGGGACTAGCGGGAACTTCTGGGGCCAACGCCCTGACTTTC

V: TRBV29-1
length: 11
size: -
D: -
J: TRBJ1-2
CDR3: CSAQESCGYTF
DNA: TGCAGCGCCCAGGAATCTTGTGGCTACACCTTC

V: TRBV29-1
length: 12
size: -
D: -
J: TRBJ2-7
CDR3: CSVGGISYEQYF
DNA: TGCAGCGTTGGCGGGATATCCTACGAGCAGTACTTC

V: TRBV7-2
length: 17
size: -
D: -
J: TRBJ2-1
CDR3: CASSLGFVGGAYNEQFF
DNA: TGTGCCAGCAGCTTAGGGTTCGTGGGGGGCGCCTACAATGAGCAGTTCTTC

V: TRBV28
length: 13
size: many
D: TRBD2
J: TRBJ2-7
CDR3: CALGVGGSYEQYF
DNA: TGTGCCCTGGGAGTGGGAGGGTCCTACGAGCAGTACTTC

V: TRBV7-2
length: 15
size: -
D: -
J: TRBJ1-2
CDR3: CASSSRRGAEGGYTF
DNA: TGTGCCAGCAGTTCCCGACGGGGGGCGGAAGGCGGCTACACCTTC

V: TRBV24-1
length: 15
size: -
D: -
J: TRBJ2-1
CDR3: CATSGEVGAYNEQFF
DNA: TGTGCCACCAGTGGGGAGGTGGGAGCCTACAATGAGCAGTTCTTC

V: TRBV18
length: 11
size: -
D: -
J: TRBJ1-4
CDR3: CASSFREELFF
DNA: TGTGCCAGCTCATTCCGAGAGGAACTGTTTTTT

V: TRBV5-1
length: 11
size: -
D: -
J: TRBJ2-7
CDR3: CASSLEQEQYF
DNA: TGCGCCAGCAGCTTGGAACAGGAGCAGTACTTC

V: TRBV6-6
length: 16
size: -
D: TRBD1
J: TRBJ1-5
CDR3: CASSYLGQGGNQPQHF
DNA: TGTGCCAGCAGTTACTTGGGACAGGGTGGCAATCAGCCCCAGCATTTT

V: TRBV7-2
length: 16
size: -
D: TRBD2
J: TRBJ2-3
CDR3: CASSLRGGVGTDTQYF
DNA: TGTGCCAGCAGCTTAAGGGGAGGGGTAGGGACAGATACGCAGTATTTT

V: TRBV4-1
length: 14
size: -
D: -
J: TRBJ1-4
CDR3: CASSQVTGSEKLFF
DNA: TGCGCCAGCAGCCAAGTTACAGGTTCAGAAAAACTGTTTTTT

V: TRBV5-1
length: 16
size: -
D: -
J: TRBJ2-3
CDR3: CASSLVNSPGSNTQYF
DNA: TGCGCCAGCAGCTTGGTTAACAGCCCAGGGTCGAATACGCAGTATTTT

V: TRBV12-3/TRBV12-4
length: 15
size: -
D: TRBD2
J: TRBJ2-1
CDR3: CASSFASGENNEQFF
DNA: TGTGCCAGCAGTTTTGCTAGCGGGGAAAACAATGAGCAGTTCTTC

V: TRBV24-1
length: 14
size: -
D: -
J: TRBJ2-2
CDR3: CATSDTRGNWELFF
DNA: TGTGCCACCAGCGACACTAGAGGGAATTGGGAGCTGTTTTTT

V: TRBV12-3/TRBV12-4
length: 13
size: -
D: -
J: TRBJ2-5
CDR3: CASSSTKAETQYF
DNA: TGTGCCAGCAGTTCTACTAAGGCCGAGACCCAGTACTTC

V: TRBV7-2
length: 13
size: -
D: -
J: TRBJ1-6
CDR3: CASTWAVNSPLHF
DNA: TGTGCCAGCACGTGGGCAGTTAATTCACCCCTCCACTTT

V: TRBV6-1
length: 16
size: -
D: TRBD2
J: TRBJ2-5
CDR3: CASSESSGGVQETQYF
DNA: TGTGCCAGCAGTGAAAGCAGCGGGGGGGTACAAGAGACCCAGTACTTC

V: TRBV12-3/TRBV12-4
length: 16
size: -
D: -
J: TRBJ1-1
CDR3: CASSLGRGITNTEAFF
DNA: TGTGCCAGCAGTTTGGGACGGGGAATCACGAACACTGAAGCTTTCTTT

V: TRBV28
length: 18
size: -
D: -
J: TRBJ1-2
CDR3: CASSMPALTQLGLYGYTF
DNA: TGTGCCAGCAGTATGCCGGCCCTAACTCAGTTGGGACTCTATGGCTACACCTTC

V: TRBV6-4
length: 14
size: -
D: -
J: TRBJ2-2
CDR3: CASRDGVNTGELFF
DNA: TGTGCCAGCCGTGACGGGGTGAACACCGGGGAGCTGTTTTTT

V: TRBV6-2/TRBV6-3
length: 12
size: once
D: -
J: TRBJ1-2
CDR3: CASGGRAYGYTF
DNA: TGTGCCAGCGGGGGCAGGGCCTATGGCTACACCTTC

V: TRBV6-4
length: 14
size: -
D: -
J: TRBJ2-3
CDR3: CASSSSVGTDTQYF
DNA: TGTGCCAGCAGTTCTAGCGTCGGGACAGATACGCAGTATTTT

V: TRBV4-3
length: 13
size: few
D: -
J: TRBJ2-3
CDR3: CASSTNRADTQYF
DNA: TGCGCCAGCAGCACCAACCGCGCAGATACGCAGTATTTT

V: TRBV12-3/TRBV12-4
length: 20
size: -
D: -
J: TRBJ2-2
CDR3: CASRQPTDGAAGANTGELFF
DNA: TGTGCCAGCAGACAACCGACAGACGGCGCGGCGGGCGCGAACACCGGGGAGCTGTTTTTT

V: TRBV15
length: 16
size: -
D: -
J: TRBJ2-4
CDR3: CATSGRSGTVKNIQYF
DNA: TGTGCCACCAGCGGTAGAAGCGGGACAGTCAAAAACATTCAGTACTTC